This T cell receptor beta chain was documented in a study of blood T cell repertoires in COVID-19. At the level of the study: Acute and convalescent COVID-19 samples came from the United States, Italy and Spain.

Germline V lookup: CDR1 MNHEY, CDR2 SMNVEV (reference sequence). The CDR3 has 15 amino acids. V trimming: 5 bases; J trimming: 6 bases; junction bases outside the gene matches: 9. Method: immunoSEQ multiplex PCR; TCRdb's copy keeps in-frame clones and lacks some. Of about 280,000 clones listed, over 85% were seen once; the top ten hold 11%. The sequence derives from a woman in her 30s with COVID-19, enrolled during active disease. The source material was peripheral blood. This chain links TRBV27 with TRBJ1-4, with TRBD1 identical over 7 bases. For the CDR3, the DNA is TGTGCCAGCAGTCCGTCGACAGGGAGCGATGAAAAACTGTTTTTT. It is translated as CASSPSTGSDEKLFF.